This entry lists 19 T cell receptor beta chains sequenced from one sample in a study of blood T cell repertoires in COVID-19 (dated by TCRdb to the early 2020s). The library was built by means of the immunoSEQ multiplex PCR assay. This immuneACCESS table, as held by TCRdb, lists in-frame sequences with V and J called but not all clones. Of the missing ones, under half trace to an unresolved V gene in checked studies; the others have no known cause. Present in this sample are approximately 440,000 clones, 90% of which were seen just once. The top ten clonotypes cover approximately 0.55% of the sample. The sample comprised PBMCs or T cells enriched from blood (not recorded which). The receptors were gathered from a man between 18 and 35 years old who had recovered from COVID-19.

The rearrangement joins TRBV11-3 to TRBJ2-7, with 7 bases aligning to TRBD1. CDR3 length equals 13 residues. V was clipped by 5 bases and J by 1 base; unmatched bases: 2. Germline CDR1 is SGHNT and CDR2 is YENEEA. The CDR3 region is CASSPGGSYEQYF. CDR3 DNA sequence: TGTGCCAGCAGCCCAGGGGGTTCCTACGAGCAGTACTTC.

V is TRBV9 and J is TRBJ2-6; 10 bases match TRBD2. With 4 bases clipped from V and 0 bases from J, the junction kept 4 bases outside the gene matches. This CDR3 contains 17 residues. Germline values: CDR1 SGDLS, CDR2 YYNGEE. The CDR3 protein is CASSPSGGFSGANVLTF. For the CDR3, the DNA is TGTGCCAGCAGCCCTAGCGGGGGTTTCTCTGGGGCCAACGTCCTGACTTTC.

The chain combines TRBV4-1 with TRBJ1-4; 7 bases fit TRBD1. This CDR3 is 15 amino acids long. The ends lost 2 bases at V and 8 bases at J; junction bases unmatched: 8. Per the germline V gene, CDR1 is MGHRA and CDR2 is YSYEKL. CDR3 sequence (DNA): TGCGCCAGCAGCCAACCGCAGGGGGTTAGGGAAAAACTGTTTTTT. Translation: CASSQPQGVREKLFF.

This chain links TRBV6-1 with TRBJ2-3; tentative D call: TRBD2 (6 bases). The CDR3 has 14 amino acids. CDR1 and CDR2 (germline): MNHNS, SASEGT. Trimming pared 4 bases from V and 5 bases from J, leaving 13 bases between. In nucleotides, the CDR3 is TGTGCCAGCAGTGGAGCGGGCCCCGGAGATACGCAGTATTTT. Its translation: CASSGAGPGDTQYF.

The CDR3 sequence: CASSQGQGKLNTEAFF. For the CDR3, the DNA is TGTGCCAGCAGCCAGGGACAGGGCAAACTGAACACTGAAGCTTTCTTT. This chain connects TRBV7-9 to TRBJ1-1; 9 bases fit TRBD1. The CDR3 is 16 residues long. The junction had 7 bases not matched to a gene; V was cut back by 5 bases and J by 0 bases. Germline V CDR1 and CDR2: SEHNR, FQNEAQ (reference sequence).

The chain combines TRBV19 with TRBJ1-2; D remains ambiguous. The germline V gene has CDR1 LNHDA and CDR2 SQIVND (reference sequence). V was trimmed by 7 bases and J by 1 base, leaving 10 bases between them. This CDR3 spans 13 amino acids. As DNA, the CDR3 is TGTGCCAGTAAGAGTACCTATAACTATGGCTACACCTTC. Protein: CASKSTYNYGYTF.

The table lists this clone with a few counts. V gene TRBV18 combines with J gene TRBJ2-2, with D possibly TRBD1 on 6 matching bases. CDR1 is KGHSH, CDR2 LQKENI, per germline. Trimming took off 1 base at V and 5 bases at J, with 11 bases between the two ends. The length of the CDR3 is 15 residues. CDR3 nucleotide sequence: TGTGCCAGCTCACCACTACAAACAGGGACCGGGGAGCTGTTTTTT. It yields the protein CASSPLQTGTGELFF.

The CDR3 spells CASSVVTTAIAAFF. The CDR3 coding sequence is TGTGCCAGCAGCGTAGTGACGACAGCGATCGCCGCTTTCTTT. The J gene is TRBJ1-1, the V gene TRBV9, with a tentative D call TRBD1 (5 bases). CDR1 is SGDLS, CDR2 YYNGEE, per germline. This CDR3 has 14 amino acids. V lost 0 bases and J 11 bases, leaving 17 bases between the germline ends.

This clone was detected only once. The V and J genes are TRBV5-1 and TRBJ2-5, with D perhaps TRBD2 (5 bases). Germline V gives CDR1 SGHRS, CDR2 YFSETQ. The CDR3 contains 15 residues. The V end lost 0 bases, the J end lost 5 bases, and 14 bases lay between the germline ends. The CDR3 protein is CASSLADQEGETQYF. As DNA, the CDR3 is TGCGCCAGCAGCTTGGCCGATCAAGAGGGCGAGACCCAGTACTTC.

This chain connects TRBV28 to TRBJ1-6; 7 bases agree with TRBD1. V was clipped by 2 bases and J by 9 bases; unmatched bases: 4. CDR3 length: 14 residues. Germline values: CDR1 MDHEN, CDR2 SYDVKM. The CDR3: CASSLTRGISPLHF. The CDR3 DNA is TGTGCCAGCAGTTTAACCAGGGGGATTTCACCCCTCCACTTT.

In nucleotides, the CDR3 is TGCGCCAGCACCCAGACTAGCGGGGGGGACAATGAGCAGTTCTTC. This gives the protein CASTQTSGGDNEQFF. The chain couples TRBV5-1 to TRBJ2-1; 14 bases are shared with TRBD2. CDR3 size: 15 residues. The germline gives CDR1 SGHRS, CDR2 YFSETQ. The V and J ends lost 6 bases and 5 bases, in that order; junction bases with no gene match: 4.

The sample holds one count of this clone. The V call is TRBV29-1, the J call TRBJ2-3; 7 bases match TRBD2. Germline V gives CDR1 SQVTM, CDR2 ANQGSEA. J was trimmed by 6 bases and V by 1 base; bases with no gene match: 4. The CDR3 is 13 amino acids. CDR3: CSVEGEGRDTQYF. The DNA of the CDR3 is TGCAGCGTTGAAGGGGAGGGGAGGGATACGCAGTATTTT.

This chain uses TRBV7-9 with TRBJ1-5, with 8 bases fitting TRBD1. With 3 bases clipped from V and 0 bases from J, the junction kept 7 bases outside the gene matches. CDR3 size: 17 residues. Germline-derived CDR1 and CDR2 are SEHNR and FQNEAQ (reference sequence). In DNA, the CDR3 is TGTGCCAGCAGCTTTGACAGGGGCGAGGGTAGCAATCAGCCCCAGCATTTT. It translates to CASSFDRGEGSNQPQHF.

In this sample, this clone turned up a few times. The chain links TRBV11-2 to TRBJ1-2; D is unresolved. The length of the CDR3 is 13 residues. Trimming took 5 bases from V and 3 from J, leaving 10 bases between them. The germline V gene has CDR1 SGHAT and CDR2 FQNNGV. The CDR3 region has the DNA TGTGCCAGCAGCCGACTGGGAGACTATGGCTACACCTTC. It is translated as CASSRLGDYGYTF.

This clone was picked up one time. This chain links TRBV29-1 with TRBJ2-3; a weak D match, TRBD1 (5 bases). V was pared by 4 bases and J by 1 base, with 6 bases between. CDR3 length: 12 amino acids. Germline lookup yields CDR1 SQVTM and CDR2 ANQGSEA. Written as DNA, the CDR3 is TGCAGCGTTGTGACAGGCACAGATACGCAGTATTTT. The encoded protein is CSVVTGTDTQYF.

This sequence joins TRBV9 and TRBJ2-1, with 9 bases identical to TRBD2. Germline V lookup: CDR1 SGDLS, CDR2 YYNGEE. With 1 base clipped from V and 12 bases from J, the junction kept 8 bases outside the gene matches. The CDR3 loop spans 14 amino acids. This CDR3 is CASSVQALAGSQFF. CDR3 nucleotides: TGTGCCAGCAGCGTACAAGCACTAGCGGGCTCGCAGTTCTTC.

This chain joins TRBV12-3 or TRBV12-4 and TRBJ1-2, with D hard to call. CDR3 length: 13 amino acids. With 8 bases removed from V and 3 bases from J, the gap between germline ends came to 13 bases. This chain's CDR3 is CASSHDGDYGYTF. The CDR3 nucleotides read TGTGCCAGCTCCCACGACGGAGACTATGGCTACACCTTC.

This chain uses TRBV6-1 with TRBJ1-3; D remains ambiguous. V lost 0 bases to trimming and J lost 4 bases, with 10 bases between them. The length of the CDR3 is 15 residues. Germline loops: CDR1 MNHNS, CDR2 SASEGT. CDR3 DNA sequence: TGTGCCAGCAGTGAAGCGTCAACGGTAGGAAACACCATATATTTT. It is translated as CASSEASTVGNTIYF.

The chain couples TRBV11-2 to TRBJ1-3, with no clear D. The CDR3 is 17 residues long. Trimming shortened V by 4 bases and J by 3 bases, and 19 bases separated the two germline ends. Germline V gene sequence: CDR1 SGHAT, CDR2 FQNNGV. The CDR3 DNA is TGTGCCAGCAGCTCCATAACCCGGTCCGCGGGTGGAAACACCATATATTTT. It yields the protein CASSSITRSAGGNTIYF. Full variable domain (missing parts from reference TRBV11-2 and TRBJ1-3): EAGVAQSPRYKIIEKRQSVAFWCNPISGHATLYWYQQILGQGPKLLIQFQNNGVVDDSQLPKDRFSAERLKGVDSTLKIQPAKLEDSAVYLCASSSITRSAGGNTIYFGEGSWLTVV.